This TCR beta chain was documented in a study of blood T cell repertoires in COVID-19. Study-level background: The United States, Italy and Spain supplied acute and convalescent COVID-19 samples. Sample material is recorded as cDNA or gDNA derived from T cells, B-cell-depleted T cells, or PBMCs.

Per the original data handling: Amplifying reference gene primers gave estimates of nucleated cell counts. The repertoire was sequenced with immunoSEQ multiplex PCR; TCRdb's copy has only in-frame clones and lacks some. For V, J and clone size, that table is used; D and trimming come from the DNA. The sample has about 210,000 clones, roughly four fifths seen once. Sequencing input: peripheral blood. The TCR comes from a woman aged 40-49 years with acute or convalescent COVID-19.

CDR3 bases: TGTGCCAGCAGCCATGGTCAGGCCGGGACTAGCGGGAGGTGCACCTACAATGAGCAGTTCTTC. Encoded protein: CASSHGQAGTSGRCTYNEQFF. The chain is built from TRBV3-1 (or the pseudogene TRBV3-2) and TRBJ2-1; 15 bases match TRBD2. The CDR3 is made up of 21 amino acids. Germline assignment: CDR1 LGHDT and CDR2 YNNKEL (reference sequence). The V segment lost 3 bases and the J segment 2 bases; nucleotides outside the gene matches: 14.